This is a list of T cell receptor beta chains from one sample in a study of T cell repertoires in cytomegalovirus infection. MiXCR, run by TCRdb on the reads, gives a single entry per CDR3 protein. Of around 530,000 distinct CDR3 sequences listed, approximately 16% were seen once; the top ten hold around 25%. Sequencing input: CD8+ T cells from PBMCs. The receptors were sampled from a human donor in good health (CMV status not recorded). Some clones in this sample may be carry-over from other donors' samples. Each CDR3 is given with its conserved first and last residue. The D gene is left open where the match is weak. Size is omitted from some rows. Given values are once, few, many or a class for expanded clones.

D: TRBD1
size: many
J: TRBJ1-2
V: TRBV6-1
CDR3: CASIGWDRGKNYGYTF
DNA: TGTGCCAGCATAGGGTGGGACAGGGGGAAAAACTATGGCTACACCTTC

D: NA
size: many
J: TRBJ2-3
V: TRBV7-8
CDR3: CASSSSDATDTQYF
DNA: TGTGCCAGCAGCTCATCTGACGCCACAGATACGCAGTATTTT

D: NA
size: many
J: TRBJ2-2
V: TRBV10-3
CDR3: CAIKQNTGELFF
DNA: TGTGCCATCAAACAGAACACCGGGGAGCTGTTTTTT

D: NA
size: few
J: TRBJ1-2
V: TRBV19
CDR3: CASSSMTVRDGYTF
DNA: TGTGCCAGTAGTTCGATGACAGTAAGGGATGGCTACACCTTC

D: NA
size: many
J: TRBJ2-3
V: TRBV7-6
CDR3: CASSPRWSTDTQYF
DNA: TGTGCCAGCAGCCCTAGGTGGAGCACAGATACGCAGTATTTT

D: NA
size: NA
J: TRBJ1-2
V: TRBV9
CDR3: CASSAPTGMAYGYTF
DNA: TGTGCCAGCAGCGCCCCGACAGGCATGGCGTATGGCTACACCTTC

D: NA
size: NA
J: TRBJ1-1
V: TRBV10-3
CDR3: CAIREDGRLNTEAFF
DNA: TGTGCCATCAGAGAAGATGGACGACTGAACACTGAAGCTTTCTTT

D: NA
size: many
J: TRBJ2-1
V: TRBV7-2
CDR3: CASSLGRGFSYNEQFF
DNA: TGTGCCAGCAGCTTGGGAAGGGGGTTCTCCTACAATGAGCAGTTCTTC

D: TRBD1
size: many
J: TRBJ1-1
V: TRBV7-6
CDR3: CASSLWDRGSAMNTEAFF
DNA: TGTGCCAGCAGCTTATGGGACAGGGGTTCCGCCATGAACACTGAAGCTTTCTTT

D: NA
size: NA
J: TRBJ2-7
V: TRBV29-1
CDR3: CSVSDGSYEQYF
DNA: TGCAGCGTCTCGGACGGCTCCTACGAGCAGTACTTC

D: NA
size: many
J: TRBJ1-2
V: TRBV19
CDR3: CASSPPPSGDGYTF
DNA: TGTGCCAGTAGTCCTCCTCCGAGCGGGGACGGCTACACCTTC

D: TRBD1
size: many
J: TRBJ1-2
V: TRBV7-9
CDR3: CASSVDREYGYTF
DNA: TGTGCCAGCAGCGTGGACAGGGAGTACGGCTACACCTTC

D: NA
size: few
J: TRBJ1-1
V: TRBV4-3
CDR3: CASSHRTANTEAFF
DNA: TGCGCCAGCAGCCATCGGACGGCGAACACTGAAGCTTTCTTT

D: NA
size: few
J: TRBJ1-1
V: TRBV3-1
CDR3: CASSPTRVGVGGAFF
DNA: TGTGCCAGCAGCCCTACCCGGGTGGGGGTTGGTGGAGCTTTCTTT

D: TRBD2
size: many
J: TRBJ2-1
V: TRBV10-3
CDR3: CAIGLAGGGDHEQFF
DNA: TGTGCCATCGGACTGGCTGGCGGGGGGGATCATGAGCAGTTCTTC

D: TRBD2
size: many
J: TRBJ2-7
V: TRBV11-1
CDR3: CASSRTGTSETYEQYF
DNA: TGTGCCAGCAGCCGTACCGGGACTAGCGAAACGTACGAGCAGTACTTC

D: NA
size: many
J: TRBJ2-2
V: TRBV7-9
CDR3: CASSPDRSNTGELFF
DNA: TGTGCCAGCAGCCCGGACAGATCGAACACCGGGGAGCTGTTTTTT

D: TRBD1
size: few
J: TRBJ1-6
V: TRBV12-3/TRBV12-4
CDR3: CASSWSGDRSSYNSPLHF
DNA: TGTGCCAGCAGTTGGTCAGGGGACAGGAGCTCCTATAATTCACCCCTCCACTTT

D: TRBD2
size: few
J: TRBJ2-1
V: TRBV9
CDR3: CASSVYETSGRGTYNEQFF
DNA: TGTGCCAGCAGCGTATACGAGACTAGCGGGAGAGGGACCTACAATGAGCAGTTCTTC

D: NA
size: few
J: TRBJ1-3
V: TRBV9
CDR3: CASSVSGGSGNTIYF
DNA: TGTGCCAGCAGCGTATCAGGAGGCTCTGGAAACACCATATATTTT

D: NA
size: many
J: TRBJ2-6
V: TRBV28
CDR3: CASSLRGNGANVLTF
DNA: TGTGCCAGCAGTTTAAGGGGGAATGGGGCCAACGTCCTGACTTTC

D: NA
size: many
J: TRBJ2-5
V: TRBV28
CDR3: CASSLRATVVGQYF
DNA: TGTGCCAGCTCCCTTAGGGCGACAGTGGTGGGCCAGTACTTC

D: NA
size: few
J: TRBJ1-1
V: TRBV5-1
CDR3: CASRTDTEAFF
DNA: TGCGCCAGCAGGACAGACACTGAAGCTTTCTTT

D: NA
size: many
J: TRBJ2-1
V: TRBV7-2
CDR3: CASSFGQSSYNEQFF
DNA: TGTGCCAGCAGCTTTGGACAGAGCTCCTACAATGAGCAGTTCTTC

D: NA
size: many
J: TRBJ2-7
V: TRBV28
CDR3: CASQGQAYEQYF
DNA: TGTGCCAGCCAGGGGCAGGCCTACGAGCAGTACTTC

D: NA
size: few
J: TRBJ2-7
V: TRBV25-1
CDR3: CASSDTTPNGMDEQYF
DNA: TGTGCCAGCAGTGATACCACTCCCAACGGGATGGACGAGCAGTACTTC

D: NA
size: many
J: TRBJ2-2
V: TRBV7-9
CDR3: CASSLVLGNTGELFF
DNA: TGTGCCAGCAGCTTAGTTCTCGGGAACACCGGGGAGCTGTTTTTT

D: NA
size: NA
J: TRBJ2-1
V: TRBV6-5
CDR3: CASSTSGGPRPNEQFF
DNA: NA

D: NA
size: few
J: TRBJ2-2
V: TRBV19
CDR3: CASSKGVANTGELFF
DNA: TGTGCCAGTAGTAAAGGGGTCGCGAACACCGGGGAGCTGTTTTTT

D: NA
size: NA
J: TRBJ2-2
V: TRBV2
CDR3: CASSARSTGELFF
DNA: TGTGCCAGCAGCGCCAGGAGCACCGGGGAGCTGTTTTTT

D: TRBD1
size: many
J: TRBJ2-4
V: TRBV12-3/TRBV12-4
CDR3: CASTGQGMMAKNIQYF
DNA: TGTGCCAGCACAGGACAGGGAATGATGGCCAAAAACATTCAGTACTTC

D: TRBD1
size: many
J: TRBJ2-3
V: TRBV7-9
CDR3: CASRPRDSPSSTDTQYF
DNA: TGTGCCAGCAGACCCAGGGACAGTCCCTCTAGCACAGATACGCAGTATTTT

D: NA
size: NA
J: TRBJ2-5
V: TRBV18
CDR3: CASSKDGEVSETQYF
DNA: TGTGCCAGCTCAAAAGACGGCGAAGTAAGCGAGACCCAGTACTTC

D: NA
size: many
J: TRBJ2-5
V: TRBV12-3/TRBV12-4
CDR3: CASSLAPGGTQYF
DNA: TGTGCCAGCAGTTTAGCCCCGGGTGGGACCCAGTACTTC

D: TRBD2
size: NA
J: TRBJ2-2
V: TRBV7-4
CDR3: CASSRTTAGGYTGELFF
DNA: TGTGCCAGCAGCCGGACCACGGCGGGAGGATACACCGGGGAGCTGTTTTTT

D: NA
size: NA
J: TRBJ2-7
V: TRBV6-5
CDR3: CASSYSGESYEQYF
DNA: TGTGCCAGCAGTTACTCTGGGGAGTCCTACGAGCAGTACTTC

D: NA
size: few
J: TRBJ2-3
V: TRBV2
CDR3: CASKGAPDTQYF
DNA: TGTGCCAGCAAAGGAGCTCCAGATACGCAGTATTTT

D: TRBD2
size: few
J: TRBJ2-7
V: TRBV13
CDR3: CASSQGRGTYEQYF
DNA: TGTGCCAGCAGCCAAGGGAGGGGAACCTACGAGCAGTACTTC

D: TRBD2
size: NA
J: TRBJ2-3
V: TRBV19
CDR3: CASSFQRGPSTDTQYF
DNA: TGTGCCAGTAGTTTTCAGCGGGGCCCTAGCACAGATACGCAGTATTTT

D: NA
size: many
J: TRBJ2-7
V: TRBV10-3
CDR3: CAISEYGGDEQYF
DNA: TGTGCCATCAGTGAGTACGGAGGGGACGAGCAGTACTTC

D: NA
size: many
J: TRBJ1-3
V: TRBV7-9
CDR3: CASSTGRLSSGNTIYF
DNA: TGTGCCAGCAGCACGGGACGGCTTAGCTCTGGAAACACCATATATTTT

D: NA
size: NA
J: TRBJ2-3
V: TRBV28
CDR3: CASSLRGTSTDTQYF
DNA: TGTGCCAGCAGTTTACGCGGAACTAGCACAGATACGCAGTATTTT

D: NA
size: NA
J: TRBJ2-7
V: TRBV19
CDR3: CASTVSRGTYNEQYF
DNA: TGTGCCAGTACCGTGTCCCGAGGCACCTACAATGAGCAGTACTTC

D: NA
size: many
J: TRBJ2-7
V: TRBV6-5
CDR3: CASSYGRNYEQYF
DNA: TGTGCCAGCAGTTACGGGCGGAACTACGAGCAGTACTTC

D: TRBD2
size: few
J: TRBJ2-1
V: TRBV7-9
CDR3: CASRRGDRSGEQFF
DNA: TGTGCCAGCAGGCGGGGGGACCGAAGTGGTGAGCAGTTCTTC

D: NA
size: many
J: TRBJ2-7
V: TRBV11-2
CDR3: CASSRGNYEQYF
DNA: TGTGCCAGCAGCCGCGGGAACTACGAGCAGTACTTC